These 12 T cell receptor beta chains were all obtained from the same sample, sequenced in a study of cytomegalovirus exposure and HLA in healthy donors (dated by TCRdb to about 2017). The library was obtained by the immunoSEQ multiplex PCR assay. This immuneACCESS table, as held by TCRdb, lists in-frame sequences with V and J called but not all clones. Of the missing ones, under half trace to an unresolved V gene in checked studies; the others have no known cause. Here the sample has some 170,000 clones; 95% to 97% occur a single time. The top ten clones comprise about 0.89% of the sample. Sequenced material: PBMCs. All receptors come from a woman aged 18 to 35 in good health and CMV-seronegative.

The chain employs TRBV10-1 and TRBJ2-7; unclear D gene. The CDR3 is made up of 14 amino acids. Per germline, CDR1 WNHNN and CDR2 SYGVQD (reference sequence). V lost 11 bases to trimming and J lost 0 bases, with 17 bases between them. In DNA, the CDR3 is TGCGCCGCCTCTTACCGCGCGAGCTCCTACGAGCAGTACTTC. Its translation is CAASYRASSYEQYF.

The chain couples TRBV6-6 to TRBJ2-5; the D gene is possibly TRBD2 (5 bases). Trimming removed 2 bases from V and 1 base from J, with 8 bases in between. CDR1 is MNHNY, CDR2 SVGAGI, per germline (reference sequence). The CDR3 is 14 residues long. CDR3: CASSYGTSQETQYF. The CDR3 region has the DNA TGTGCCAGCAGTTACGGCACTAGCCAAGAGACCCAGTACTTC.

The genes are TRBV7-2 and TRBJ2-2; 8 positions agree with TRBD1. The CDR3 contains 14 residues. V lost 5 bases and J lost 5; bases outside the gene matches: 4. Germline loops: CDR1 SGHTA, CDR2 FQGNSA. CDR3 DNA sequence: TGTGCCAGCAGCCGGACAGGGAGTACCGGGGAGCTGTTTTTT. Protein sequence: CASSRTGSTGELFF.

This chain links TRBV9 with TRBJ1-5; no firm D call. Germline CDR1 and CDR2: SGDLS and YYNGEE. Deletions cut 4 bases from V and 5 bases from J, with 10 bases between. The CDR3 is 13 amino acids. The CDR3 is CASSSEIDQPQHF. DNA for the CDR3: TGTGCCAGCAGCTCCGAAATAGATCAGCCCCAGCATTTT.

The chain is built from TRBV4-1 and TRBJ1-6, with no clear D. V lost 3 bases and J lost 9, with 9 bases in between. The CDR3 has 13 residues. CDR1 and CDR2 from the germline V gene are MGHRA and YSYEKL. The CDR3 loop reads CASSHPGSSPLHF. The DNA of the CDR3 is TGCGCCAGCAGCCATCCAGGTTCTTCACCCCTCCACTTT.

The rearrangement links TRBV18 to TRBJ2-5, with a weak D call TRBD2 (5 bases). In germline, CDR1 is KGHSH, CDR2 LQKENI. This CDR3 has 13 residues. V lost 2 bases, J lost 3 bases, and 7 bases lay in between. As DNA, the CDR3 is TGTGCCAGCTCACCAAATAGCGAAGAGACCCAGTACTTC. Amino acids: CASSPNSEETQYF. Filled out from reference TRBV18 and TRBJ2-5, the complete variable domain reads NAGVMQNPRHLVRRRGQEARLRCSPMKGHSHVYWYRQLPEEGLKFMVYLQKENIIDESGMPKERFSAEFPKEGPSILRIQQVVRGDSAAYFCASSPNSEETQYFGPGTRLLVL.

CDR3: CASSQPLAGGPLDTQYF. The CDR3 DNA reads TGCGCCAGCAGCCAACCCTTAGCGGGGGGGCCCTTAGATACGCAGTATTTT. This rearrangement joins TRBV4-1 to TRBJ2-3; 11 bases match TRBD2. This CDR3 spans 17 amino acids. Germline loops: CDR1 MGHRA, CDR2 YSYEKL. Trimming removed 2 bases from V and 5 bases from J; junction bases left unmatched: 9.

The chain uses TRBV9 and TRBJ2-1; TRBD1 agrees at 7 bases. CDR3 length: 15 amino acids. CDR1 is SGDLS and CDR2 is YYNGEE in the germline V gene. The junction had 7 bases not matched to a gene; V was cut back by 5 bases and J by 2 bases. CDR3 sequence: CASRATGYAYNEQFF. CDR3 DNA sequence: TGTGCCAGCAGGGCGACAGGGTACGCCTACAATGAGCAGTTCTTC. Variable domain in full (rest from reference TRBV9 and TRBJ2-1): DSGVTQTPKHLITATGQRVTLRCSPRSGDLSVYWYQQSLDQGLQFLIQYYNGEERAKGNILERFSAQQFPDLHSELNLSSLELGDSALYFCASRATGYAYNEQFFGPGTRLTVL.

The rearrangement links TRBV19 to TRBJ2-1, with 11 bases aligning to TRBD2. Losses at the gene ends were 5 bases for V and 4 bases for J; bases not matched to a gene: 4. Germline lookup yields CDR1 LNHDA and CDR2 SQIVND (reference sequence). The CDR3 contains 15 residues. The CDR3 bases are TGTGCCAGTAGTTCTAGCGGGGGGCGTTACAATGAGCAGTTCTTC. Its translation is CASSSSGGRYNEQFF.

V gene TRBV6-1 combines with J gene TRBJ1-1; tentative D call: TRBD1 (6 bases). The germline V gene has CDR1 MNHNS and CDR2 SASEGT. V lost 5 bases, J lost 1 base, and 11 bases lay in between. The CDR3 extends over 14 amino acids. The CDR3 DNA reads as TGTGCCAGCAGTCACCAGGACAGGAACACTGAAGCTTTCTTT. Residues: CASSHQDRNTEAFF.

The rearrangement joins TRBV5-4 to TRBJ1-6; 7 positions match TRBD1. J gave up 5 bases and V 4 bases, and 3 bases lay outside the gene matches. The CDR3 contains 14 residues. Germline V gene data show CDR1 as SGHNT and CDR2 as YYREEE (reference sequence). CDR3 residues: CASSQGQDNSPLHF. CDR3 in DNA: TGTGCCAGCAGCCAAGGACAGGATAATTCACCCCTCCACTTT.

A remark on this clone: Relative to the germline gene, one junction end is altered; a read error may explain this. The chain's CDR3 is CATSTGLLTDTQYF. In DNA, the CDR3 is TGTGCCACCAGTACGGGACTACTGACAGATACGCAGTATTTT. The chain couples TRBV27 to TRBJ2-3, with 7 bases that match TRBD2. The germline CDR1 and CDR2 sequences are MNHEY and SMNVEV (reference sequence). The CDR3 is made up of 14 amino acids.